The 26 T cell receptor beta chains below were found in one sample sequenced in a study of PD-1 blockade in classical Hodgkin lymphoma. Sample time point: cycle 4 day 1 (C4D1), after 6 weeks of nivolumab. Every patient had relapsed following autologous stem cell transplantation, and cohorts differed in brentuximab vedotin exposure. From thawed PBMCs, CD4+ T cells were purified using magnetic negative selection. Data came from immunoSEQ multiplex PCR; TCRdb stores just in-frame clones and leaves some out. The sample has roughly 30,000 clones; under 90% are singletons. The sample here was CD4+ T cells from blood, taken before the fourth cycle of nivolumab. These receptor sequences come from a human donor with classical Hodgkin lymphoma.

The chain recombines TRBV7-6 with TRBJ2-7, with 7 bases matching TRBD1. Germline V gives CDR1 SGHVS, CDR2 FNYEAQ. Germline trimming cut 4 bases from V and 1 base from J; bases unmatched to any gene: 1. This CDR3 is 13 amino acids long. The CDR3 spells CASSWGQSYEQYF. CDR3 coding DNA: TGTGCCAGCAGCTGGGGACAGTCCTACGAGCAGTACTTC.

In its sample, this clone was seen a few times. V usage is TRBV2 and J usage is TRBJ1-5; D is unclear. Trimming shortened V by 1 base and J by 7 bases, and 11 bases separated the two germline ends. Germline V gene sequence: CDR1 SNHLY, CDR2 FYNNEI. The CDR3 sequence is 14 residues long. CDR3 sequence (DNA): TGTGCCAGCAGTGAAGATACCGCGGGCCAGCCCCAGCATTTT. It specifies CASSEDTAGQPQHF.

The chain carries TRBV6-7 and TRBJ2-7; 9 bases map to TRBD2. TRBV6-7 is annotated as an ORF whose role is uncertain. Unmatched junction bases numbered 25, after V lost 9 bases and J lost 4 bases. The CDR3 has 19 residues. In DNA form, the CDR3 reads TGTGCCAGGTCCCCCGGGGGCGGCGCGGGGGGGCCGAATCCGTACGAGCAGTACTTC. Its protein product is CARSPGGGAGGPNPYEQYF.

This chain links TRBV7-8 with TRBJ1-1; 11 nucleotides match TRBD1. The CDR3 covers 13 residues. Germline loops: CDR1 SGHVS, CDR2 FQNEAQ. Unmatched junction bases numbered 6, after V lost 5 bases and J lost 10 bases. In nucleotides, the CDR3 is TGTGCCAGCAGCCCGGGGACAGGGGGTGCAGCTTTCTTT. This sequence encodes CASSPGTGGAAFF.

V gene TRBV4-1 combines with J gene TRBJ1-6; the D is unclear. Germline CDR1 reads MGHRA; CDR2 reads YSYEKL. V was clipped by 0 bases and J by 0 bases, with 9 bases between them. The CDR3 consists of 17 residues. The CDR3 loop is CASSQEESSSYNSPLHF. The CDR3 nucleotides are TGCGCCAGCAGCCAAGAGGAGAGCAGCTCCTATAATTCACCCCTCCACTTT.

The CDR3 is CAWNMEGGSGANVLTF. In DNA form, the CDR3 reads TGTGCCTGGAATATGGAGGGGGGCTCTGGGGCCAACGTCCTGACTTTC. The chain links TRBV30 to TRBJ2-6; TRBD1 or TRBD2 may be the D gene (6 bases each). Between the trimmed V and J ends, which lost 4 bases and 0 bases, there was a span of 13 bases. Germline values: CDR1 GTSNPN, CDR2 SVGIG (reference sequence). There are 16 residues in the CDR3.

The CDR3 here is CAIIGGSSGNTIYF. The CDR3 nucleotides read TGTGCCATCATCGGGGGGAGCTCTGGAAACACCATATATTTT. This chain connects TRBV10-3 to TRBJ1-3; a weak D match, TRBD1 (5 bases). V was pared by 7 bases and J by 0 bases, with 10 bases between. Germline loops: CDR1 ENHRY, CDR2 SYGVKD. This CDR3 spans 14 amino acids.

This chain links TRBV2 with TRBJ1-5; 7 nucleotides agree with TRBD1. The CDR3 contains 15 residues. V dropped 10 bases and J dropped 3; count of bases not matched to a gene: 12. CDR1 SNHLY and CDR2 FYNNEI come from the germline V gene. In DNA form, the CDR3 reads TGTGCCACCAGGGGGGGGTGGAATAACAATCAGCCCCAGCATTTT. Translation gives CATRGGWNNNQPQHF.

The chain has TRBV7-6 and TRBJ2-1, with TRBD1 matching over 7 bases. The length of the CDR3 is 15 residues. The V gene end was trimmed by 8 bases and the J gene end by 5 bases; junction bases not matched to a gene: 12. Germline CDR1 and CDR2: SGHVS and FNYEAQ. The chain's CDR3 is CASAIRGGPDNEQFF. The CDR3 DNA follows: TGTGCCAGCGCGATCAGAGGGGGCCCAGACAATGAGCAGTTCTTC.

V and J are TRBV18 and TRBJ1-5; D gene ambiguous. Trimming took off 4 bases at V and 5 bases at J, with 12 bases between the two ends. Germline CDR1 KGHSH, CDR2 LQKENI. The CDR3 runs 14 residues. CDR3 DNA sequence: TGTGCCAGCTCACTTCTGGAAACTGATCAGCCCCAGCATTTT. Translating gives CASSLLETDQPQHF. Supplemented by reference TRBV18 and TRBJ1-5, the full variable domain reads NAGVMQNPRHLVRRRGQEARLRCSPMKGHSHVYWYRQLPEEGLKFMVYLQKENIIDESGMPKERFSAEFPKEGPSILRIQQVVRGDSAAYFCASSLLETDQPQHFGDGTRLSIL.

The gene calls are TRBV19 and TRBJ1-1, with 7 bases fitting TRBD1. Per germline, CDR1 LNHDA and CDR2 SQIVND (reference sequence). J was trimmed by 6 bases and V by 4 bases; bases with no gene match: 5. CDR3 length equals 13 residues. This CDR3 is CASSKGGSAEAFF. As DNA, the CDR3 is TGTGCCAGTAGTAAAGGGGGCAGCGCTGAAGCTTTCTTT.

The J gene is TRBJ2-7, the V gene TRBV19, with D maybe TRBD2 (5 bases). Germline loops: CDR1 LNHDA, CDR2 SQIVND (reference sequence). The ends were cut back, 2 bases at V and 0 bases at J, with 14 bases in the middle. CDR3 length equals 16 residues. The CDR3 spells CASSISGVGNSYEQYF. The DNA of the CDR3 is TGTGCCAGTAGTATATCCGGGGTCGGAAACTCCTACGAGCAGTACTTC.

The J gene is TRBJ2-3, the V gene TRBV9; D is ambiguous. Trimming cost V 0 bases and J 3 bases, with 5 bases left between them. The CDR3 covers 13 residues. Germline assignment: CDR1 SGDLS and CDR2 YYNGEE. The CDR3 nucleotides are TGTGCCAGCAGCGTAGGGGGAACAGATACGCAGTATTTT. This gives the protein CASSVGGTDTQYF.

This rearrangement joins TRBV9 to TRBJ1-1; tentative D call: TRBD1 (5 bases). The CDR3 totals 14 residues. Looked up from germline, CDR1 is SGDLS and CDR2 is YYNGEE. V lost 0 bases to trimming and J lost 2 bases, with 8 bases between them. CDR3: CASSVGTTNTEAFF. The CDR3 nucleotides read TGTGCCAGCAGCGTAGGGACAACCAACACTGAAGCTTTCTTT.

This clone was counted between two and nine times. The genes are TRBV5-1 and TRBJ2-7; 7 bases are shared with TRBD1. Germline CDR1 is SGHRS and CDR2 is YFSETQ. There are 13 residues in the CDR3. V was pared by 4 bases and J by 2 bases, with 3 bases of the junction left unmatched. The CDR3 protein is CASSRDSPYEQYF. CDR3 bases: TGCGCCAGCAGCCGGGACAGCCCCTACGAGCAGTACTTC.

The chain recombines TRBV19 with TRBJ2-2; 10 bases match TRBD1. Germline V lookup: CDR1 LNHDA, CDR2 SQIVND (reference sequence). The CDR3 runs 13 residues. The trim removed 10 bases at V and 4 bases at J, leaving 3 bases unmatched. The CDR3 protein is CATRDRGTGELFF. CDR3 nucleotide sequence: TGTGCCACCCGGGACAGGGGCACCGGGGAGCTGTTTTTT.

This chain links TRBV28 with TRBJ1-1, with 10 bases lining up with TRBD1. This CDR3 has 15 residues. Per germline, CDR1 MDHEN and CDR2 SYDVKM. V lost 5 bases to trimming and J lost 7 bases; unmatched junction nucleotides: 10. In DNA, the CDR3 is TGTGCCAGCAGTCTTCTCGACAGGGGGCGTAATGAAGCTTTCTTT. It encodes CASSLLDRGRNEAFF.

This clone was counted a few times. The CDR3 DNA reads TGCGCCAGCAGCTTGGAGGGAGGCAATCAGCCCCAGCATTTT. It codes for CASSLEGGNQPQHF. V is TRBV5-1 and J is TRBJ1-5; D remains unclear. This CDR3 is built from 14 residues. Germline CDR1 reads SGHRS; CDR2 reads YFSETQ. Trimming stripped 0 bases from V and 2 bases from J, with 6 bases between.

For this clone: The junction shows a germline mismatch at one end, possibly a read error. Other DNA sequences in this specimen translate into the identical CDR3. V gene TRBV7-2 combines with J gene TRBJ1-5; 7 positions match TRBD1. Germline V CDR1 and CDR2: SGHTA, FQGNSA. The CDR3 extends over 13 amino acids. The DNA of the CDR3 is TGTGCCAGCAGCTGGGACAGCGGACAGCCCCAGCACTTT. Its protein is CASSWDSGQPQHF.

This sequence joins TRBV4-1 and TRBJ2-1, with D possibly being TRBD1 or TRBD2 (5 bases each). The CDR3 consists of 14 residues. Trimming left V 5 bases short and J 4 bases short, with 12 bases between. Germline lookup yields CDR1 MGHRA and CDR2 YSYEKL. As DNA, the CDR3 is TGCGCCAGCAGCACCGGGACGACTTACAATGAGCAGTTCTTC. It yields the protein CASSTGTTYNEQFF.

This clone turned up a few times. The rearrangement links TRBV6-1 to TRBJ1-5; TRBD1 might be the D (6 bases). Trimming removed 4 bases at V and 11 bases at J, with 12 bases between. Germline assignment: CDR1 MNHNS and CDR2 SASEGT. This CDR3 spans 12 amino acids. Here the CDR3 DNA reads TGTGCCAGCAGTGGGGACAATATAGCCCAGCATTTT. Translated: CASSGDNIAQHF.

This chain uses TRBV28 with TRBJ2-7, with D uncertain. The CDR3 is 13 amino acids. V lost 2 bases to trimming and J lost 2 bases, with 7 bases between them. CDR1 and CDR2 from the germline V gene are MDHEN and SYDVKM. For the CDR3, the DNA is TGTGCCAGCAGTTTACCAGACACCTACGAGCAGTACTTC. Protein sequence: CASSLPDTYEQYF.

The chain has TRBV11-3 and TRBJ2-7, with TRBD1 matching 8 bases. Germline V gene data show CDR1 as SGHNT and CDR2 as YENEEA. V was clipped by 3 bases and J by 4 bases; unmatched bases: 8. The CDR3 sequence is 15 residues long. CDR3 nucleotide sequence: TGTGCCAGCAGCTTGGGCCCCTGGACAGGGTACGAGCAGTACTTC. Translating gives CASSLGPWTGYEQYF.

The chain is built from TRBV1 and TRBJ1-2. TRBV1 is deemed a pseudogene. The CDR3 totals 17 residues. The CDR3 region is CTSSQVARESANYGYTF. The CDR3 DNA is TGCACCAGCAGCCAAGTTGCCAGGGAGTCTGCTAACTATGGCTACACCTTC.

This chain joins TRBV14 and TRBJ2-3; D is undetermined. The CDR3 consists of 17 residues. The germline CDR1 and CDR2 sequences are SGHDN and FVKESK. V lost 2 bases and J lost 1, with 16 bases in between. CDR3 protein: CASSQIHLWGGTDTQYF. CDR3 sequence (DNA): TGTGCCAGCAGCCAAATTCATTTGTGGGGTGGCACAGATACGCAGTATTTT. Full variable domain (missing parts from reference TRBV14 and TRBJ2-3): EAGVTQFPSHSVIEKGQTVTLRCDPISGHDNLYWYRRVMGKEIKFLLHFVKESKQDESGMPNNRFLAERTGGTYSTLKVQPAELEDSGVYFCASSQIHLWGGTDTQYFGPGTRLTVL.

The rearrangement links TRBV20-1 to TRBJ1-1, with no clear D. V gave up 3 bases and J gave up 10 bases, with 12 bases separating them. The CDR3 is 11 amino acids. The germline gives CDR1 DFQATT, CDR2 SNEGSKA (reference sequence). CDR3 region: CSARTGRGAFF. CDR3 bases: TGCAGTGCTAGGACTGGGCGGGGAGCTTTCTTT.